This T cell receptor (beta chain) appears in the sequencing data of a study of cytomegalovirus exposure and HLA in healthy donors. For the study at large: A data release that came early held 80 million to 95 million unique TCRs from HLA-typed donors.

The CDR3 sequence is 16 residues long. Looked up from germline, CDR1 is SGHRS and CDR2 is YFSETQ. The V and J ends lost 4 bases and 2 bases respectively, with 16 bases between them. PCR used 60 Vbeta primers and 13 Jbeta primers. TCRdb's table, derived via immunoSEQ multiplex PCR, lists solely in-frame clones and lacks some. The sample yields 150,000 to 200,000 clones, 70% to 75% seen once. This sequence originates from a man aged 18 to 29 in good health and CMV-seropositive. The chain combines TRBV5-1 with TRBJ1-5, with D perhaps TRBD1 (5 bases). The sequenced material came from PBMCs. CDR3 residues: CASSQGALLGNQPQHF. CDR3 DNA: TGCGCCAGCAGCCAAGGGGCCCTTTTAGGCAATCAGCCCCAGCATTTT.